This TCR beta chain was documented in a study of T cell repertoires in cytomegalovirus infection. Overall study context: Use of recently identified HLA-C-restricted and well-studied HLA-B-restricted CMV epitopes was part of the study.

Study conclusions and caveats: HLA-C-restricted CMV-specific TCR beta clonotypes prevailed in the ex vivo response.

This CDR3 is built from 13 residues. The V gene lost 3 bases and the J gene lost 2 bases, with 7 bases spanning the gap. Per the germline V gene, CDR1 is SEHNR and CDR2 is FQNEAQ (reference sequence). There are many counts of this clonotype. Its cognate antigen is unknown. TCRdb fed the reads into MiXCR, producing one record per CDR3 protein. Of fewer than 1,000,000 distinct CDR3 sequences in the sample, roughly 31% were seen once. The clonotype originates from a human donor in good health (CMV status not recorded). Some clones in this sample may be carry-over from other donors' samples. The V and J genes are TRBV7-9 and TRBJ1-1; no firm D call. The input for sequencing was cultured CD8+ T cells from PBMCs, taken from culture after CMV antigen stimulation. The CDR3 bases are TGTGCCAGCAGCTTGCCAGTAAACACTGAAGCTTTCTTT. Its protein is CASSLPVNTEAFF.